The present TCR beta chain was sequenced within a study of blood T cell repertoires in COVID-19. Study in general: Sites in the United States, Italy and Spain provided acute and convalescent COVID-19 samples. The cDNA or gDNA used as material had been derived from T cells, B-cell-depleted T cells, or PBMCs.

Original methodology: Estimated nucleated cell counts came from reference gene primer amplification. Using immunoSEQ multiplex PCR, the repertoire was profiled, and TCRdb retains in-frame clones only, with some absent. D and trimming were read from the DNA, whereas the V and J calls and clone size are those reported in that table. The sample holds about 120,000 clones, around four fifths seen once. CDR3 size: 13 residues. V was pared by 8 bases and J by 1 base, with 12 bases between. This clonotype originated in a man aged 55-75 years with acute or convalescent COVID-19. The chain is built from TRBV12-3 or TRBV12-4 and TRBJ2-7; D gene ambiguous. The specimen was peripheral blood. CDR3 sequence: CASRDLRSYEQYF. DNA for the CDR3: TGTGCCAGCCGCGACCTCAGGTCCTACGAGCAGTACTTC.